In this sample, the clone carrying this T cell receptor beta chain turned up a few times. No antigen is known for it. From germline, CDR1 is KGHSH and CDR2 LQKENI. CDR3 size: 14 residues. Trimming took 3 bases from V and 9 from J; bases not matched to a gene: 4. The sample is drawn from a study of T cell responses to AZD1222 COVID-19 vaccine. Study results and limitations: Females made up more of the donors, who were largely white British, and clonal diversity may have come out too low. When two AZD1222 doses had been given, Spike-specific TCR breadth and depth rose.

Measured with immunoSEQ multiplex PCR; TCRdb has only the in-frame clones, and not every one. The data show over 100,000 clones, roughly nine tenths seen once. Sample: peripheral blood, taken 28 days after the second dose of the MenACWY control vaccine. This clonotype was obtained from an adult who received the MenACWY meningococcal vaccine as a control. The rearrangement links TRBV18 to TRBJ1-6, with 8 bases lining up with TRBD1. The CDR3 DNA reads TGTGCCAGCTCACCTGGACAGGGAGGTTCACCCCTCCACTTT. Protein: CASSPGQGGSPLHF. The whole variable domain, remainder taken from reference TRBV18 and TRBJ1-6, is NAGVMQNPRHLVRRRGQEARLRCSPMKGHSHVYWYRQLPEEGLKFMVYLQKENIIDESGMPKERFSAEFPKEGPSILRIQQVVRGDSAAYFCASSPGQGGSPLHFGNGTRLTVT.